This T cell receptor (beta chain) is drawn from a study of shared clonotypes between healthy human individuals. Study background: Plates per donor: three CD4 naive, three CD4 memory, two CD8 naive, one CD8 memory. General study points: The study drew on few donors, limiting represented genetic and exposure-history diversity. The generation probabilities recorded for non-shared clonotypes fell below those of clonotypes shared by all four donors. Shared clonotypes: about 4.6% naive CD4, under 4% naive CD8, about 2.4% memory CD4, over 0.3% memory CD8.

Remarks on this clone: What it binds is unknown.

In germline, CDR1 is SGHVS, CDR2 FQNEAQ. V was cut by 0 bases and J by 3 bases, with 9 bases left in between. CDR3 length: 14 amino acids. TCRdb's table, derived via immunoSEQ multiplex PCR, lists solely in-frame clones and lacks some. The sample shows about 100,000 clones, approximately 70% of them seen only once. V gene TRBV7-8 combines with J gene TRBJ2-7, with D hard to call. The sequence came from a woman between 25 and 40 years old in good health. The sequenced material came from memory CD8+ T cells sorted from blood. The subset here: CD45RO+ cells pooled with CCR7-negative TemRA cells. The chain's CDR3 is CASSLAVYGYEQYF. The CDR3 bases are TGTGCCAGCAGCTTAGCGGTATACGGCTACGAGCAGTACTTC.